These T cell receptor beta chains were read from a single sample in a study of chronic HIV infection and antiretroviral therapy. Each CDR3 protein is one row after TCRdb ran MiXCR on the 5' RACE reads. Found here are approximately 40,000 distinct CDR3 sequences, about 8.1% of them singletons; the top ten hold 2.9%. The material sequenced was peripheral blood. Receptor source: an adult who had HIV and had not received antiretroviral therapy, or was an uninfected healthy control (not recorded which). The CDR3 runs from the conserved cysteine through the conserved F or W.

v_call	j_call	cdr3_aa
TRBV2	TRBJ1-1	CASSEQQGVGAFF
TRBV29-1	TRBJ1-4	CSVETGGNEKLFF
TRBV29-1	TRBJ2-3	CSVAGTRENTDTQYF
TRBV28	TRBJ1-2	CASSSGTVAGYTF
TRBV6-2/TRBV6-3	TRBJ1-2	CASSYRTLYGYTF
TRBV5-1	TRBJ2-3	CASSRTPGTDTQYF
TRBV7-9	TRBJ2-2	CASSFSLLGTGELFF
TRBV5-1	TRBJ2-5	CASSSWTGEETQYF
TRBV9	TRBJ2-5	CASSVGYSLRETQYF
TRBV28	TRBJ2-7	CASSSPRLAGGGYEQYF
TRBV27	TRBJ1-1	CASWRGNTEAFF
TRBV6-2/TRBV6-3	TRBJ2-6	CASTEQPSGANVLTF
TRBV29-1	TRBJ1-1	CSVEVRQLMNTEAFF
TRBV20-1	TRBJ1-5	CSAGTAMNSNQPQHF
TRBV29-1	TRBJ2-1	CSYGLAGGSEQFF
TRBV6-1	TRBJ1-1	CASSNFGGTEAFF
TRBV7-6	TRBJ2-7	CASSLGGGSYEQYF
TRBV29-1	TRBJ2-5	CSVPADGTQETQYF
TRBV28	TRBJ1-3	CASSSQAGPGNTIYF
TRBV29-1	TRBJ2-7	CSVAGNGGEQYF
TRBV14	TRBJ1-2	CASSQFTGFFGYTF
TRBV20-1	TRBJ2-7	CSAFGSSTGEQYF
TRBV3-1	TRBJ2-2	CASSQSGRPGTGELFF
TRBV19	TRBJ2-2	CASNLTPNTGELFF
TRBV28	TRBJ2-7	CASRWATTNEQYF
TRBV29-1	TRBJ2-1	CSGALGTANEQFF
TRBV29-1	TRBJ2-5	CSVERGARQETQYF
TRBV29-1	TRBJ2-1	CSVARLAGGGNEQFF
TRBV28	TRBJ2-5	CASSYRGGETQYF
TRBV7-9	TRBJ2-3	CASSPPADTDTQYF
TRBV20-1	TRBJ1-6	CSARDPRLGGLWSPLHF
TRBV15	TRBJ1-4	CATSREEKLFF
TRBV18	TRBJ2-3	CASSPSLSTDTQYF
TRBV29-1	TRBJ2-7	CSVDKRGIQGTYEQYF
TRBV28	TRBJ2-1	CASSEGQGAYDEQFF
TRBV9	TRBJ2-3	CASSLSTSTDTQYF
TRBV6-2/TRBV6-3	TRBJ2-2	CASRPTATGTGELFF
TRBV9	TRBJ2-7	CASSVGIEGYYEQYF
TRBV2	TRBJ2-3	CASSEVTGRAETQYF
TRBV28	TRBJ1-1	CASSLMLQNTEAFF
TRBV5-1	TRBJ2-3	CASSLENTQYF
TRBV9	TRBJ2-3	CASSINRADTQYF
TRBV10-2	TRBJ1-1	CASSEMSGYTEAFF
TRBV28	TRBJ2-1	CASSFAPAGQFF
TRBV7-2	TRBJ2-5	CASSLQGRVETQYF
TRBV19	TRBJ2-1	CASSFRLAGGPFSYNEQFF
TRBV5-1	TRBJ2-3	CASSLASRVAGATDTQYF
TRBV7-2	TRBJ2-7	CASSSEGLEQYF
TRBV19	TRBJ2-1	CASSGTSGNDEQFF
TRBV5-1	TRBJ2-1	CASSLVDNEQFF
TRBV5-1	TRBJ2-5	CASSPVGSPSQETQYF